This TCR beta chain was sequenced in a study of somatic mutations in cytotoxic T cells in rheumatoid arthritis. Background on the study: Patients gave 30 ml EDTA peripheral blood immediately after diagnosis, prior to starting treatment. Flow-sorting brought some V beta antibody-stained T-cell populations to nearly 100% purity, V beta1+ cells sequenced for TCRB among them. Study results and caveats: Per patient, the largest CD8+ clone was found to exceed 20% of CD8+ cells in about an eighth of the 65 cases.

CDR3 length equals 15 residues. The J segment lost 4 bases and the V segment lost 4 bases, leaving 6 bases of the junction unmatched. CDR1 is MGHRA and CDR2 is YSYEKL in the germline V gene. The table came from immunoSEQ multiplex PCR; TCRdb's copy has only in-frame clones and leaves some out. The table has some 30,000 clones, around nine tenths seen once. This clone was found once. Its antigen is still unknown. This chain uses TRBV4-1 with TRBJ2-3; TRBD1 agrees at 9 bases. The material sequenced was CD8+ T cells sorted from blood. The receptor was isolated from an adult with rheumatoid arthritis. Here the CDR3 reads CASSLWDRESDTQYF. The DNA of the CDR3 is TGCGCCAGCAGCCTGTGGGACAGGGAATCAGATACGCAGTATTTT.